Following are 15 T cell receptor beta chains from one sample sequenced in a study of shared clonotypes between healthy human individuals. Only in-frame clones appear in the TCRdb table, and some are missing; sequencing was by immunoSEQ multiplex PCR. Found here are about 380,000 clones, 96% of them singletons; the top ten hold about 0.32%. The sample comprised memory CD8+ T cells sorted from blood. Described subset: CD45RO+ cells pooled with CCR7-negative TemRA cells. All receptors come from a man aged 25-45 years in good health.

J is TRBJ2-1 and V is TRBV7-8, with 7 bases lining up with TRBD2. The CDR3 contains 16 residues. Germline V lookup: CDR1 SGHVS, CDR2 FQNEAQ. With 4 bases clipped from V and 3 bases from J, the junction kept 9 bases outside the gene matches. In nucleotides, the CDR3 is TGTGCCAGCAGCTCCATCGGACTAGTGGACTACAATGAGCAGTTCTTC. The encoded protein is CASSSIGLVDYNEQFF.

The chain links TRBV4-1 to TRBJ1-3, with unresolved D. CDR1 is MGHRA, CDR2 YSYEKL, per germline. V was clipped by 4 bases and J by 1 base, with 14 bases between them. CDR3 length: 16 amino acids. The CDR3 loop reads CASSPLPALSGNTIYF. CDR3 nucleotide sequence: TGCGCCAGCAGCCCCTTGCCGGCCCTTTCTGGAAACACCATATATTTT.

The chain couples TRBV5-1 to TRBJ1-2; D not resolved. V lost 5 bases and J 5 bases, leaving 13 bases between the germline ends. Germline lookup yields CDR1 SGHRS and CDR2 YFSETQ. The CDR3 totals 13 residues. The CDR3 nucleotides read TGCGCCAGCAGGTTTGCGGTAGGTTATGGCTACACCTTC. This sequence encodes CASRFAVGYGYTF.

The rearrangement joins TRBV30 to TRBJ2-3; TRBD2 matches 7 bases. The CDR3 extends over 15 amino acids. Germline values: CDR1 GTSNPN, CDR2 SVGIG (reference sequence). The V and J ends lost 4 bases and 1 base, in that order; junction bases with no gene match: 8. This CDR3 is CAWTSSGVGTDTQYF. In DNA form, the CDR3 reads TGTGCCTGGACCTCTAGCGGCGTCGGCACAGATACGCAGTATTTT.

This CDR3 is CACRGQRVGYTF. In DNA, the CDR3 is TGTGCCTGCCGGGGACAGCGAGTTGGCTACACCTTC. The chain uses TRBV30 and TRBJ1-2; 7 nucleotides agree with TRBD1. The CDR3 contains 12 residues. Germline V gene data show CDR1 as GTSNPN and CDR2 as SVGIG (reference sequence). J gave up 7 bases and V 6 bases, and 8 bases lay outside the gene matches.

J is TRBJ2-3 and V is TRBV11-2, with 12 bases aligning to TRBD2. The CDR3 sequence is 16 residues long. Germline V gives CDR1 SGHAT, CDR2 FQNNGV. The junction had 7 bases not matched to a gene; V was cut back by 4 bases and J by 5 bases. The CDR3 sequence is CASSWSSGRAQDTQYF. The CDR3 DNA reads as TGTGCCAGCAGCTGGTCTAGCGGGAGGGCTCAAGATACGCAGTATTTT.

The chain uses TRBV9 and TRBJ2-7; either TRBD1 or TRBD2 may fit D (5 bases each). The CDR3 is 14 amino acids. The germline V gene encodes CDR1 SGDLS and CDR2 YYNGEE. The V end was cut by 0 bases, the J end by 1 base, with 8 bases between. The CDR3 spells CASSVDGASYEQYF. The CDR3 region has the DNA TGTGCCAGCAGCGTAGACGGGGCTTCCTACGAGCAGTACTTC.

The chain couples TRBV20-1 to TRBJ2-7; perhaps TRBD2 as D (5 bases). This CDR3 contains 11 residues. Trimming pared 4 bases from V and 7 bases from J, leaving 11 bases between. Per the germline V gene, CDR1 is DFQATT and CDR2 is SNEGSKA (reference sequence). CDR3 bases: TGCAGTGCTATTAAAGGCGGGGAGCAGTACTTC. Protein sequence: CSAIKGGEQYF.

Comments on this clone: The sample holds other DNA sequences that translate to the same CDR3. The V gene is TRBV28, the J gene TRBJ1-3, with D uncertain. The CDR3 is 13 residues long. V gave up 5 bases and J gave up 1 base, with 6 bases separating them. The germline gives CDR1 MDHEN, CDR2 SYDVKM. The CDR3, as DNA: TGTGCCAGCAGTCTCGGGTCTGGAAACACCATATATTTT. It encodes CASSLGSGNTIYF.

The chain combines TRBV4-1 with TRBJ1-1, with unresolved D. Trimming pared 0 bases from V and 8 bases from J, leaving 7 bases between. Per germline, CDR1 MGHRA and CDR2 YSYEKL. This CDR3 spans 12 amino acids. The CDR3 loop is CASSQDGREAFF. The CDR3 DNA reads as TGCGCCAGCAGCCAAGATGGCCGAGAAGCTTTCTTT.

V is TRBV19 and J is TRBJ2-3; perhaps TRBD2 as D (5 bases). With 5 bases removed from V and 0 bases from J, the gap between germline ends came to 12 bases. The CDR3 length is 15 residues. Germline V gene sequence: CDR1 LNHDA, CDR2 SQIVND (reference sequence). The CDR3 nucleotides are TGTGCCAGTAGTGCGGTCGGCGGGAGCACAGATACGCAGTATTTT. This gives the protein CASSAVGGSTDTQYF.

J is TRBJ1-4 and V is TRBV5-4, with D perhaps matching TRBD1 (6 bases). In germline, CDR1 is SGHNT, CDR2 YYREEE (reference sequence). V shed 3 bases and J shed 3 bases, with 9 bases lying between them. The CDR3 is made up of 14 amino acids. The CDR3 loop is CASSWGAANEKLFF. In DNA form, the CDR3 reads TGTGCCAGCAGCTGGGGGGCCGCTAATGAAAAACTGTTTTTT.

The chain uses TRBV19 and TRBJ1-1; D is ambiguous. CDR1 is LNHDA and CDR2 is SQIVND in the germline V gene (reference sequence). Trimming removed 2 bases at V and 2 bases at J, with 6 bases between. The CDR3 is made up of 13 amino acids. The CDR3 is CASSIKGNTEAFF. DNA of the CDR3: TGTGCCAGTAGTATAAAGGGTAACACTGAAGCTTTCTTT.

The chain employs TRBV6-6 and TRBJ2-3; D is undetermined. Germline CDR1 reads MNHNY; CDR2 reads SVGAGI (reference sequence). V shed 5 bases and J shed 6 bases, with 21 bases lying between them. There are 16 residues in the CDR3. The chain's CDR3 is CASSPLGSRTSDTQYF. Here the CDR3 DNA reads TGTGCCAGCAGTCCTCTTGGATCCCGTACTTCGGATACGCAGTATTTT.

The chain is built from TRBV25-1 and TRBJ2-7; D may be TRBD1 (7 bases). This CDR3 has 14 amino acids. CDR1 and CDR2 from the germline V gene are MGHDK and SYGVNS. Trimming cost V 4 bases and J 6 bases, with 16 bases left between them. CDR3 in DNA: TGTGCCAGCAGTGGGCAGGGGGGAGTAATCGAGCAGTACTTC. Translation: CASSGQGGVIEQYF.